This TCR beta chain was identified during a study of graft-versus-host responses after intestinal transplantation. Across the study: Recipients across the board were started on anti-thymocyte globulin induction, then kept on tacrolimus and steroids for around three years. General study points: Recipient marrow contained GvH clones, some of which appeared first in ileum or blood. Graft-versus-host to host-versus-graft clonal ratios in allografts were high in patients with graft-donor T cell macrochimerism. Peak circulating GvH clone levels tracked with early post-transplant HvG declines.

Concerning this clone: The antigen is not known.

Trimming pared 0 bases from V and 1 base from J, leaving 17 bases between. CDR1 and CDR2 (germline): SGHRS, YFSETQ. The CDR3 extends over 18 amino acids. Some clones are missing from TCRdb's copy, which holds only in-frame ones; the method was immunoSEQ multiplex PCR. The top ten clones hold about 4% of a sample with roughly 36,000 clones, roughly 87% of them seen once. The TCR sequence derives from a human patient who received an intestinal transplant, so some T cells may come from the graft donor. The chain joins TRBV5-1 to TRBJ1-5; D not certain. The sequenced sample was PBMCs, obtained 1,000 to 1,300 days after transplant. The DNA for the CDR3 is TGCGCCAGCAGCTTGGGGGCCAGTTCGGGAGGCAGCAATCAGCCCCAGCATTTT. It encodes CASSLGASSGGSNQPQHF.